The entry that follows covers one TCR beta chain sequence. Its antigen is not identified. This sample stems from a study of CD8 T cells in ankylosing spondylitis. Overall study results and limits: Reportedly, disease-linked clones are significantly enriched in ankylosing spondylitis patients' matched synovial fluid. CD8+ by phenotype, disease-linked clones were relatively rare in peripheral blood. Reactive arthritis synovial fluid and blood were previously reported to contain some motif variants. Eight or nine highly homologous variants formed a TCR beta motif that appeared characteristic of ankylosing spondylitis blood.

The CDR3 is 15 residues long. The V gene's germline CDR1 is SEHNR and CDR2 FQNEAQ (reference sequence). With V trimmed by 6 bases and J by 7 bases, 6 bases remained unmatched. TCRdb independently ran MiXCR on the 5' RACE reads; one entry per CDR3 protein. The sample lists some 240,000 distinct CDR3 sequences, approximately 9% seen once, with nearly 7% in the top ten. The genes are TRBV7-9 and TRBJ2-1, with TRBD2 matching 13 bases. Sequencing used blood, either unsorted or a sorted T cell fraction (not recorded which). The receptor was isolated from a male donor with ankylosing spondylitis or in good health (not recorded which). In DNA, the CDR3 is TGTGCCAGCAGGCCGGGGACTAGCGGGATAAATGAGCAGTTCTTC. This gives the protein CASRPGTSGINEQFF. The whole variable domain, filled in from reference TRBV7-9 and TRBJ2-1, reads DTGVSQNPRHKITKRGQNVTFRCDPISEHNRLYWYRQTLGQGPEFLTYFQNEAQLEKSRLLSDRFSAERPKGSFSTLEIQRTEQGDSAMYLCASRPGTSGINEQFFGPGTRLTVL.